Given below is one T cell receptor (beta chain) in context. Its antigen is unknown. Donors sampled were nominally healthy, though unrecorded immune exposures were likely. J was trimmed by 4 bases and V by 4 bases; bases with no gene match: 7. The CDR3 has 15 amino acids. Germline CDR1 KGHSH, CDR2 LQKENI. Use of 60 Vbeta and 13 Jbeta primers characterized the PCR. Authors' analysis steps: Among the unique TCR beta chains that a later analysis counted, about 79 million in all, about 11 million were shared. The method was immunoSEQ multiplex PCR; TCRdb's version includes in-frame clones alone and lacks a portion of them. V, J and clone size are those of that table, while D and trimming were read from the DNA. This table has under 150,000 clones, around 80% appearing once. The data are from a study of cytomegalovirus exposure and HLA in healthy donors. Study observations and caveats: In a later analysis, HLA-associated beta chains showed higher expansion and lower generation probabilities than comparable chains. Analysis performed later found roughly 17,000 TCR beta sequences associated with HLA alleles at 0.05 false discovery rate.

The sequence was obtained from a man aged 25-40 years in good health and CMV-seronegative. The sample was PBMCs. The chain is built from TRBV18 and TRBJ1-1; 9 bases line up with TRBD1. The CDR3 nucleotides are TGTGCCAGCTCACTGGGAACAGGGGGCTCCACTGAAGCTTTCTTT. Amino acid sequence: CASSLGTGGSTEAFF.